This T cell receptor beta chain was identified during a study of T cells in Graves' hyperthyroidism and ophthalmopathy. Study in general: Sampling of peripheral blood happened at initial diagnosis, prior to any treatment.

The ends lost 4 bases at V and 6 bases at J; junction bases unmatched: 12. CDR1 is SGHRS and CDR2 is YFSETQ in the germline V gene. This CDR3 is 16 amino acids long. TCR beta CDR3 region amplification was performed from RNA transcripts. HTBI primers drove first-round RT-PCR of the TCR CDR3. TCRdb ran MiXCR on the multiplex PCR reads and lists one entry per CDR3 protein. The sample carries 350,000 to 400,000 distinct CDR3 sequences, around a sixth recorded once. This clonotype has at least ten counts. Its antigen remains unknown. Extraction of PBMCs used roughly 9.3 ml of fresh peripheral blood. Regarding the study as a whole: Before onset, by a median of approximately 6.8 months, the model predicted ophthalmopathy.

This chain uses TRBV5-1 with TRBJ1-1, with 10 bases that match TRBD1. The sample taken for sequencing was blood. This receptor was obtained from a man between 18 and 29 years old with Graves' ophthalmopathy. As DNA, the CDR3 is TGCGCCAGCAGCCTGACAGGGGGCGGGGGATCCGCTGAAGCTTTCTTT. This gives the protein CASSLTGGGGSAEAFF.